Presented here are 23 T cell receptor beta chains from one specimen sequenced in a study of chemoradiotherapy in HPV16-positive cancers. Libraries were prepared by immunoSEQ multiplex PCR; TCRdb keeps only in-frame clonotypes and omits some of them. The sample carries approximately 35,000 clones, about 90% recorded once. The sequenced sample was blood, obtained from a patient who underwent chemoradiotherapy. The receptors come from a human donor with HPV-associated anogenital cancer.

About this clone itself: A read error may account for a junction end that differs from germline. The V call is TRBV19, the J call TRBJ1-5; D not certain. This CDR3 is 13 amino acids long. From germline, CDR1 is LNHDA and CDR2 SQIVND (reference sequence). The CDR3 DNA sequence: TGTGTCAGTAGTATCGCGGTCAGGCAGCCCCAGCATTTT. Its translation: CVSSIAVRQPQHF.

This clone was observed a handful of times. The chain joins TRBV7-9 to TRBJ1-2, with unresolved D. CDR1 and CDR2 from the germline V gene are SEHNR and FQNEAQ (reference sequence). The CDR3 spans 9 residues. Trimming took off 8 bases at V and 6 bases at J, with 4 bases between the two ends. CDR3 DNA sequence: TGTGCCAGCGGGAATGGCTACACCTTC. Protein sequence: CASGNGYTF.

CDR3 in amino acids: CAWSVGNEDTQYF. As DNA, the CDR3 is TGTGCCTGGAGTGTGGGTAACGAGGATACGCAGTATTTT. This chain uses TRBV30 with TRBJ2-3; no definite D call. The CDR3 spans 13 residues. The V end was cut by 0 bases, the J end by 6 bases, with 10 bases between. Germline CDR1 GTSNPN, CDR2 SVGIG (reference sequence).

The chain couples TRBV7-9 to TRBJ1-4; weak D call: TRBD1 (6 bases). Trimming took 5 bases from V and 5 from J, leaving 21 bases between them. This CDR3 is 17 amino acids long. The germline V gene encodes CDR1 SEHNR and CDR2 FQNEAQ (reference sequence). The CDR3 nucleotides are TGTGCCAGCAGCACGGGACAAGGAAGAGGGCTAAATGAAAAACTGTTTTTT. Amino acids: CASSTGQGRGLNEKLFF.

The CDR3 coding sequence is TGTGCCAGCAGCCCTACCTTCATGAACACTGAAGCTTTCTTT. Translating gives CASSPTFMNTEAFF. V is TRBV7-2 and J is TRBJ1-1, with no clear D. Germline CDR1 and CDR2: SGHTA and FQGNSA. V lost 5 bases and J 0 bases, leaving 10 bases between the germline ends. The CDR3 is 14 residues long. Variable domain in full (rest from reference TRBV7-2 and TRBJ1-1): GAGVSQSPSNKVTEKGKDVELRCDPISGHTALYWYRQSLGQGLEFLIYFQGNSAPDKSGLPSDRFSAERTGGSVSTLTIQRTQQEDSAVYLCASSPTFMNTEAFFGQGTRLTVV.

The chain carries TRBV30 and TRBJ2-7; possible D gene TRBD1, 6 bases. Trimming shortened V by 3 bases and J by 6 bases, and 15 bases separated the two germline ends. The CDR3 runs 13 residues. Germline CDR1 is GTSNPN and CDR2 is SVGIG (reference sequence). The CDR3 region has the DNA TGTGCCTGGAGCTGGGGGCCCGGCGTCGAGCAGTACTTC. Translation: CAWSWGPGVEQYF.

The chain links TRBV5-4 to TRBJ2-5; D gene uncertain. The V gene's germline CDR1 is SGHNT and CDR2 YYREEE (reference sequence). There are 14 residues in the CDR3. Deletions cut 4 bases from V and 2 bases from J, with 12 bases between. The CDR3 nucleotides read TGTGCCAGCAGCCTCCGTGCCGGGCAAGAGACCCAGTACTTC. Protein: CASSLRAGQETQYF.

The chain is built from TRBV19 and TRBJ1-4, with unresolved D. CDR1 and CDR2 (germline): LNHDA, SQIVND (reference sequence). The V end was cut by 4 bases, the J end by 5 bases, with 11 bases between. The CDR3 runs 14 residues. The CDR3 protein is CASSRRRENEKLFF. In nucleotides, the CDR3 is TGTGCCAGTAGTAGACGGCGGGAAAATGAAAAACTGTTTTTT.

To note about this clone: The same CDR3 is also encoded by other DNA sequences in this sample. The V and J genes are TRBV19 and TRBJ1-1; 7 positions agree with TRBD1. V trimming: 5 bases; J trimming: 0 bases; junction bases outside the gene matches: 3. The V gene's germline CDR1 is LNHDA and CDR2 SQIVND (reference sequence). CDR3 length: 14 residues. For the CDR3, the DNA is TGTGCCAGTAGTCAAGACAGGGTGAACACTGAAGCTTTCTTT. Protein sequence: CASSQDRVNTEAFF.

The chain has TRBV7-2 and TRBJ1-1, with 7 bases lining up with TRBD1. The CDR3 consists of 15 residues. Germline V gives CDR1 SGHTA, CDR2 FQGNSA. J gave up 1 base and V 6 bases, and 8 bases lay outside the gene matches. The CDR3: CASRPQGGTNTEAFF. The CDR3 DNA sequence: TGTGCCAGCAGACCCCAGGGGGGGACGAACACTGAAGCTTTCTTT.

This clone was seen a single time. This CDR3 is CASTQNLGGEYGYTF. As DNA, the CDR3 is TGTGCCAGCACCCAAAATTTGGGGGGAGAGTATGGCTACACCTTC. The J gene is TRBJ1-2, the V gene TRBV6-1, with TRBD1 as a possible D gene (5 bases). Trimming stripped 7 bases from V and 5 bases from J, with 20 bases between. Per the germline V gene, CDR1 is MNHNS and CDR2 is SASEGT. CDR3 length equals 15 residues.

The DNA of the CDR3 is TGTGCCTGCCGGGACAGGGGCCGCTTGGGGACTGAAGCTTTCTTT. This sequence encodes CACRDRGRLGTEAFF. V usage is TRBV28 and J usage is TRBJ1-1; 10 bases fit TRBD1. The length of the CDR3 is 15 residues. With 11 bases clipped from V and 5 bases from J, the junction kept 14 bases outside the gene matches. The germline V gene encodes CDR1 MDHEN and CDR2 SYDVKM.

This chain links TRBV6-4 with TRBJ2-1; 11 nucleotides align to TRBD2. J gave up 9 bases and V 3 bases, and 4 bases lay outside the gene matches. Germline CDR1 reads MRHNA; CDR2 reads SNTAGT. The CDR3 runs to 14 residues. CDR3 sequence (DNA): TGTGCCAGCAGTGAACTAGCGGGGGTTGGTGAGCAGTTCTTC. Its protein is CASSELAGVGEQFF.

The rearrangement joins TRBV11-3 to TRBJ1-1, with TRBD1 matching over 7 bases. V shed 3 bases and J 2 bases; nucleotides not matched to a gene: 3. CDR1 SGHNT and CDR2 YENEEA come from the germline V gene. CDR3 size: 14 residues. CDR3 bases: TGTGCCAGCAGCTTGACAGGGTACAACACTGAAGCTTTCTTT. Translation gives CASSLTGYNTEAFF.

The chain joins TRBV9 to TRBJ1-1, with D maybe TRBD1 (6 bases). Germline V CDR1 and CDR2: SGDLS, YYNGEE. The CDR3 length is 11 residues. The V and J ends lost 7 bases and 10 bases respectively, with 14 bases between them. CDR3 in DNA: TGTGCCAGCGAAGGGGGACACGGAGCTTTCTTT. Translation: CASEGGHGAFF. Drawing the rest from reference TRBV9 and TRBJ1-1, the complete variable domain is DSGVTQTPKHLITATGQRVTLRCSPRSGDLSVYWYQQSLDQGLQFLIQYYNGEERAKGNILERFSAQQFPDLHSELNLSSLELGDSALYFCASEGGHGAFFGQGTRLTVV.

This clone was detected only once. The chain has TRBV7-2 and TRBJ1-1; TRBD1 agrees at 12 bases. Germline V gene data show CDR1 as SGHTA and CDR2 as FQGNSA. This CDR3 spans 19 amino acids. Trimming took 4 bases from V and 1 from J; bases not matched to a gene: 13. The CDR3 region is CASSSRGQGATLTNTEAFF. The CDR3 DNA reads as TGTGCCAGCAGCTCGAGGGGACAGGGGGCGACTTTAACGAACACTGAAGCTTTCTTT.

This sequence joins TRBV30 and TRBJ2-7; tentatively, D is TRBD1 (5 bases). Germline CDR1 is GTSNPN and CDR2 is SVGIG (reference sequence). The CDR3 totals 14 residues. V was shortened by 4 bases and J by 0 bases, with 13 bases between the two germline ends. The CDR3: CAWKGAMSSYEQYF. DNA for the CDR3: TGTGCCTGGAAAGGGGCAATGAGCTCCTACGAGCAGTACTTC.

The chain carries TRBV15 and TRBJ1-5; D unclear. In germline, CDR1 is LNHNV, CDR2 YYDKDF (reference sequence). Trimming removed 1 base at V and 2 bases at J, with 9 bases between. This CDR3 spans 15 amino acids. The CDR3 reads CATSRGLWGNQPQHF. DNA of the CDR3: TGTGCCACCAGCAGAGGATTATGGGGCAATCAGCCCCAGCATTTT.

V is TRBV14 and J is TRBJ2-7, with 9 bases matching TRBD1. Germline V gene data show CDR1 as SGHDN and CDR2 as FVKESK. The CDR3 covers 13 residues. V was clipped by 5 bases and J by 5 bases; unmatched bases: 4. For the CDR3, the DNA is TGTGCCAGCAGCAGGGGACAGGGCAACGAGCAGTACTTC. This codes for CASSRGQGNEQYF. Full variable domain (missing parts from reference TRBV14 and TRBJ2-7): EAGVTQFPSHSVIEKGQTVTLRCDPISGHDNLYWYRRVMGKEIKFLLHFVKESKQDESGMPNNRFLAERTGGTYSTLKVQPAELEDSGVYFCASSRGQGNEQYFGPGTRLTVT.

This clone was counted a few times. The rearrangement links TRBV9 to TRBJ2-2, with a possible D match to TRBD1 (5 bases). This CDR3 has 14 residues. The germline gives CDR1 SGDLS, CDR2 YYNGEE. V was cut by 8 bases and J by 6 bases, with 17 bases left in between. The CDR3 sequence is CARTGVSYSGELFF. Written as DNA, the CDR3 is TGTGCCAGAACAGGTGTGTCGTACTCCGGGGAGCTGTTTTTT.

This chain connects TRBV11-3 to TRBJ2-6, with D unclear. Germline assignment: CDR1 SGHNT and CDR2 YENEEA. CDR3 length: 15 residues. The V end lost 6 bases, the J end lost 2 bases, and 11 bases lay between the germline ends. CDR3 nucleotides: TGTGCCAGCAGACCTCAGGTGGCTGGGGCCAACGTCCTGACTTTC. This sequence encodes CASRPQVAGANVLTF. Based on the CDR3 plus reference TRBV11-3 and TRBJ2-6, the full variable domain is EAGVVQSPRYKIIEKKQPVAFWCNPISGHNTLYWYLQNLGQGPELLIRYENEEAVDDSQLPKDRFSAERLKGVDSTLKIQPAELGDSAVYLCASRPQVAGANVLTFGAGSRLTVL.

As DNA, the CDR3 is TGCGCCAGTCGGGTCAGGGAATGGGAGACCCAGTACTTC. As protein: CASRVREWETQYF. V usage is TRBV10-2 and J usage is TRBJ2-5, with D perhaps matching TRBD1 (5 bases). Trimming took 9 bases from V and 5 from J, leaving 16 bases between them. The CDR3 consists of 13 residues. Per germline, CDR1 WSHSY and CDR2 SAAADI.

Here the CDR3 DNA reads TGTGCCAGCACGGACATAAATAGCAATCAGCCCCAGCATTTT. Translating gives CASTDINSNQPQHF. V is TRBV27 and J is TRBJ1-5; D is possibly TRBD1 (5 bases). CDR3 size: 14 residues. V was clipped by 7 bases and J by 0 bases, with 10 bases between them. Germline CDR1 reads MNHEY; CDR2 reads SMNVEV (reference sequence).